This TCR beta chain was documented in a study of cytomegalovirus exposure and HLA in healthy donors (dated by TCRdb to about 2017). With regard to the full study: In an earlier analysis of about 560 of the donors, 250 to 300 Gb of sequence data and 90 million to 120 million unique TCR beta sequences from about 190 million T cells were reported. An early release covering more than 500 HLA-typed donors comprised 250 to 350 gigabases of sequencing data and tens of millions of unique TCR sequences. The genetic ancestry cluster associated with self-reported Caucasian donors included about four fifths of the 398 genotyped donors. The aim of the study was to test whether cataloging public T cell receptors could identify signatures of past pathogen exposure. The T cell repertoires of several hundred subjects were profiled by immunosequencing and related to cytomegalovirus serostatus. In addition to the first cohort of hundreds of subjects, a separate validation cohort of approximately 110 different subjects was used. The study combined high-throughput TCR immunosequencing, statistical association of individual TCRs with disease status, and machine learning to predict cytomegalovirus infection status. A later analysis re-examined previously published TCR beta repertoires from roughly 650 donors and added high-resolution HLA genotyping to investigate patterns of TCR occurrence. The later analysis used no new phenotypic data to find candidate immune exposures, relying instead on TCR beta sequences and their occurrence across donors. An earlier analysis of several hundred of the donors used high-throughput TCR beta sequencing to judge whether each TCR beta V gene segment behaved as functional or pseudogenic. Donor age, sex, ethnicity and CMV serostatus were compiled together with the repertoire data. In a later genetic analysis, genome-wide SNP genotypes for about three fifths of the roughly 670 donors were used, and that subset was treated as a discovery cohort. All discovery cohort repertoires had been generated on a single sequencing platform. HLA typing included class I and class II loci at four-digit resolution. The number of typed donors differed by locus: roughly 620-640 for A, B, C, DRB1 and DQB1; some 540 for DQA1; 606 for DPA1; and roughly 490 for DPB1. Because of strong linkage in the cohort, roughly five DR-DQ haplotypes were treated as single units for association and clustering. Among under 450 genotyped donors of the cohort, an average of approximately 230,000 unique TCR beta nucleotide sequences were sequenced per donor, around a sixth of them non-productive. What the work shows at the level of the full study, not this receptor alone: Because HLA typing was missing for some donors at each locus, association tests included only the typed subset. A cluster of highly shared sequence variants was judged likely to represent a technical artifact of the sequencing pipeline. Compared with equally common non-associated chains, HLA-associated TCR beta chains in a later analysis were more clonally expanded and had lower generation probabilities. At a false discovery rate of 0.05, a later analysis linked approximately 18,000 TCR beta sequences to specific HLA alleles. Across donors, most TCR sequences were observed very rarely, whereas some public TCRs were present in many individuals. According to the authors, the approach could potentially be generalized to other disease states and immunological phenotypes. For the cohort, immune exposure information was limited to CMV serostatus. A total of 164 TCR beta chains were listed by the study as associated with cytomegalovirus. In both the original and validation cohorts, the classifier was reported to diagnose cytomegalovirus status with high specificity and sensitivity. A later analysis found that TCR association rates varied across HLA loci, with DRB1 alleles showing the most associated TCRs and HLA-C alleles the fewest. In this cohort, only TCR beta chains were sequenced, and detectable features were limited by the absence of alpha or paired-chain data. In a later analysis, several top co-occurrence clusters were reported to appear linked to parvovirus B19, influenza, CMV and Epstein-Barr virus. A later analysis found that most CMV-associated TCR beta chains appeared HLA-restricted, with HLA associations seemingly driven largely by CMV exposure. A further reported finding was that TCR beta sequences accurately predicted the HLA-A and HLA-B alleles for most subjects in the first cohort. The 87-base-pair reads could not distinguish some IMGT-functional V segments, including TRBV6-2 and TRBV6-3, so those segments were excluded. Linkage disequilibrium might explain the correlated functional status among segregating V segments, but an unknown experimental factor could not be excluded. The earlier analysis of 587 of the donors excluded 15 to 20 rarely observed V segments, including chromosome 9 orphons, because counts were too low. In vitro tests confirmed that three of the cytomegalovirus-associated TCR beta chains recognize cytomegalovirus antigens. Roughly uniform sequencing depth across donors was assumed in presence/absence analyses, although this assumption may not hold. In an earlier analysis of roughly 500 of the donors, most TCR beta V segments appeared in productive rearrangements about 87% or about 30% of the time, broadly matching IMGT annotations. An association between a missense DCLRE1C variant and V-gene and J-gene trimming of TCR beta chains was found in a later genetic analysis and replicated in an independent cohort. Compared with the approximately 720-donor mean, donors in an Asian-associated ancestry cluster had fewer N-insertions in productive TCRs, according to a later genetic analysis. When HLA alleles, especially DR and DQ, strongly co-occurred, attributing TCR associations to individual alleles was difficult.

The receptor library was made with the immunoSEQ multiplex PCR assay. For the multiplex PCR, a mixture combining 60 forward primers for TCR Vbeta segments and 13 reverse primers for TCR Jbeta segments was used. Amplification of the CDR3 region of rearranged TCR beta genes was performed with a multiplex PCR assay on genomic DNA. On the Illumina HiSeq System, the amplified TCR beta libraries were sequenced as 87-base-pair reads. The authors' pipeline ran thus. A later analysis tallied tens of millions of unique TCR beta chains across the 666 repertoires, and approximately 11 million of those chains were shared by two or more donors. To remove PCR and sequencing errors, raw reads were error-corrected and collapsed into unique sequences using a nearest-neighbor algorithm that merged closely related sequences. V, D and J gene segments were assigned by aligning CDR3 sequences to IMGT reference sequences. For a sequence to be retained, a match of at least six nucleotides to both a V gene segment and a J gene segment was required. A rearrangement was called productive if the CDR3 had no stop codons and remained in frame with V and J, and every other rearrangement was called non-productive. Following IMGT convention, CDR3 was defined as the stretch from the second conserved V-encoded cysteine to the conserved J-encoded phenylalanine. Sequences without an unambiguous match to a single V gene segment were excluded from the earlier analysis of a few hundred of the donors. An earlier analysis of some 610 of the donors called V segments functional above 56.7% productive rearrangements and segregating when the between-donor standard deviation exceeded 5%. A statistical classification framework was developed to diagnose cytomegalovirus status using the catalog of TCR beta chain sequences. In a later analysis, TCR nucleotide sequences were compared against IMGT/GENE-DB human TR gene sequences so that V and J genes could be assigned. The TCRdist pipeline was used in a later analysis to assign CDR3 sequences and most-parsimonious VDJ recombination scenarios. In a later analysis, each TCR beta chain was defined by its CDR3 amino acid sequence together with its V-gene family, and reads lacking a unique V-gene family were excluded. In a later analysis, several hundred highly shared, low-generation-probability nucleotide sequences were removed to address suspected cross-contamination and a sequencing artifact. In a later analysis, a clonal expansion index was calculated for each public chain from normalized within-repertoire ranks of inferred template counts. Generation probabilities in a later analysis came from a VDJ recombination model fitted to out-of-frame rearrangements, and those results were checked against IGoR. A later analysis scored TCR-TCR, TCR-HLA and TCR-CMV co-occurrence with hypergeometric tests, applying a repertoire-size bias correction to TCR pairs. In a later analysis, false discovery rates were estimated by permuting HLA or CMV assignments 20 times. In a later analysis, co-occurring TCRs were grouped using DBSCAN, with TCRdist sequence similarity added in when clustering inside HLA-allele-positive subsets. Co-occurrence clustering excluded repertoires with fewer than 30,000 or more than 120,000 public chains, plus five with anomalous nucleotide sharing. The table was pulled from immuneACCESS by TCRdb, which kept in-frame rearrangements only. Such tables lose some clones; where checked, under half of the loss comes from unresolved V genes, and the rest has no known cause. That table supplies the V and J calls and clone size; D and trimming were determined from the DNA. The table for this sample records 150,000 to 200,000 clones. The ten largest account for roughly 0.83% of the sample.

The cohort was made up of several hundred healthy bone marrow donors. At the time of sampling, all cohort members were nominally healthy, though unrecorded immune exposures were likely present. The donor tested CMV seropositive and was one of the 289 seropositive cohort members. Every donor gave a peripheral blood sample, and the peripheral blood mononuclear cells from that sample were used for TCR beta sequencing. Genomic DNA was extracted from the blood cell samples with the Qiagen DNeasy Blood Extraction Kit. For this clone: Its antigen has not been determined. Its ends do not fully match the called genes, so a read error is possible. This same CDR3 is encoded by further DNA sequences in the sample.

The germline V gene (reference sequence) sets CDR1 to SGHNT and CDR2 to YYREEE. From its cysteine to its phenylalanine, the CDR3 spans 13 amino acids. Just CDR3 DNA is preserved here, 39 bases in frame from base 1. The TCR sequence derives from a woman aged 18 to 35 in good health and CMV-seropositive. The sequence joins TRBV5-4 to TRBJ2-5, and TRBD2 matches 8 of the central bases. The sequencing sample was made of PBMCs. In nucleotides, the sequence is TGTGCCAGCAGCCTCGGGGGGGAAGAGACCCAATACTTC. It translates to CASSLGGEETQYF.